This TCR beta chain was retrieved from a study of blood T cell repertoires in COVID-19. About the research overall: COVID-19 samples, acute and convalescent, were from the United States, Italy and Spain. PBMCs, B-cell-depleted T cells, or T cells were the source of the cDNA or gDNA that made up the material.

Patients from Seattle were sampled longitudinally, starting during active infection. In the original processing: How many nucleated cells were present was estimated from reference gene primer amplification. Data came from immunoSEQ multiplex PCR; TCRdb stores just in-frame clones and leaves some out. From that table come the V and J calls and clone size; the DNA was used to work out D and trimming. The sample contains around 260,000 clones, around 82% of which appear only once. The V end lost 5 bases, the J end lost 4 bases, and 11 bases lay between the germline ends. Germline CDR1 reads SGHTA; CDR2 reads FQGTGA. The CDR3 has 13 amino acids.

The TCR originated in a person aged 70 to 80 with COVID-19, enrolled during active disease. This chain links TRBV7-3 with TRBJ2-5, with a tentative D call TRBD1 (6 bases). What was sequenced was peripheral blood. The chain's CDR3 is CASSRGHRETQYF. CDR3 DNA: TGTGCCAGCAGCCGGGGACATCGAGAGACCCAGTACTTC.